This is a list of T cell receptor beta chains from one sample in a study of T-cell reconstitution after alpha-beta-depleted transplantation in children. TCRdb analysed the PCR reads with MiXCR anew, one entry per CDR3 protein. Of some 440,000 distinct CDR3 sequences listed, 16% were seen once; the top ten hold over 25%. Sample: PBMCs, mostly from graft donor cells, taken 360 days after TCRalphabeta/CD19-depleted stem cell transplant. The receptors were gathered from a boy in the first two years of life who had a stem cell transplant for Wiskott-Aldrich syndrome, so the T cells may come from the graft donor. Each CDR3 is given with its conserved first and last residue. Fields, in order: V gene, D gene, J gene, clone size, CDR3 DNA, CDR3 protein. D genes are given only for firm matches. Clone size is shown for a subset of rows, as once, few, many or a class of expanded clone.

V gene: TRBV6-1; D gene: NA; J gene: TRBJ1-1; clone size: NA; CDR3 DNA: TGTGCCAGCATGGGTCCAGGGCGCCCCGTTGAAGCTTTCTTT; CDR3 protein: CASMGPGRPVEAFF
V gene: TRBV6-5; D gene: TRBD2; J gene: TRBJ2-7; clone size: few; CDR3 DNA: TGTGCCAGCACCCGACTAGCGGGAGCGGGCGAGCAGTACTTC; CDR3 protein: CASTRLAGAGEQYF
V gene: TRBV27; D gene: NA; J gene: TRBJ2-5; clone size: NA; CDR3 DNA: TGTGCCAGCAGTACGAGAGGGGGAGGGCTTTCTGTGGTGACCCAGTACTTC; CDR3 protein: CASSTRGGGLSVVTQYF
V gene: TRBV9; D gene: TRBD1; J gene: TRBJ2-1; clone size: many; CDR3 DNA: TGTGCCAGCAGCCCAACAGGGGGGAATGAGCAGTTCTTC; CDR3 protein: CASSPTGGNEQFF
V gene: TRBV4-3; D gene: NA; J gene: TRBJ1-1; clone size: few; CDR3 DNA: TGCGCCAGCAGCCAAGAAGAGGGAAGGGATACTGAAGCTTTCTTT; CDR3 protein: CASSQEEGRDTEAFF
V gene: TRBV12-3/TRBV12-4; D gene: NA; J gene: TRBJ1-4; clone size: many; CDR3 DNA: TGTGCCAGCAGTTTAGGACAGACTAATGAAAAACTGTTTTTT; CDR3 protein: CASSLGQTNEKLFF
V gene: TRBV5-1; D gene: TRBD2; J gene: TRBJ2-3; clone size: few; CDR3 DNA: TGCGCCAGCAGCTTTGGGGACTATAAAGATACGCAGTATTTT; CDR3 protein: CASSFGDYKDTQYF
V gene: TRBV29-1; D gene: NA; J gene: TRBJ2-1; clone size: many; CDR3 DNA: TGCAGCGTTGACTCCGGGACTCTATCCTACAATGAGCAGTTCTTC; CDR3 protein: CSVDSGTLSYNEQFF
V gene: TRBV12-3/TRBV12-4; D gene: NA; J gene: TRBJ1-3; clone size: NA; CDR3 DNA: TGTGCCAGCAGGGACGAAGACAGGATAGGGAACACCATATATTTT; CDR3 protein: CASRDEDRIGNTIYF
V gene: TRBV10-3; D gene: NA; J gene: TRBJ2-1; clone size: NA; CDR3 DNA: TGTGCCATCAGTGAGAGAGACTCCTACAATGAGCAGTTCTTC; CDR3 protein: CAISERDSYNEQFF
V gene: TRBV3-1; D gene: NA; J gene: TRBJ2-7; clone size: few; CDR3 DNA: TGTGCCAGCAGCAGCACTGGTAGGACAGTTGCCTACGAGCAGTACTTC; CDR3 protein: CASSSTGRTVAYEQYF
V gene: TRBV4-2; D gene: NA; J gene: TRBJ2-3; clone size: NA; CDR3 DNA: TGTGCCAGCAGCCAAGATAGCACTACCACAGATACGCAGTATTTT; CDR3 protein: CASSQDSTTTDTQYF
V gene: TRBV20-1; D gene: TRBD1; J gene: TRBJ2-3; clone size: few; CDR3 DNA: TGCAGTGCTAGACGGGACAGGGGCACAGATACGCAGTATTTT; CDR3 protein: CSARRDRGTDTQYF
V gene: TRBV6-2/TRBV6-3; D gene: NA; J gene: TRBJ2-7; clone size: few; CDR3 DNA: TGTGCCAGCAGAAACCGAGGATACGAGCAGTACTTC; CDR3 protein: CASRNRGYEQYF
V gene: TRBV29-1; D gene: NA; J gene: TRBJ2-7; clone size: NA; CDR3 DNA: TGCAGCGCTGAAAAGGGGGGGAGAGTGCAGTACTTC; CDR3 protein: CSAEKGGRVQYF
V gene: TRBV11-1; D gene: TRBD2; J gene: TRBJ2-4; clone size: NA; CDR3 DNA: TGTGCCAGCAGCCCCAGGGCTAGCGGGAGGGCCGGGACCAAAAACATTCAGTATTTC; CDR3 protein: CASSPRASGRAGTKNIQYF
V gene: TRBV12-3/TRBV12-4; D gene: NA; J gene: TRBJ2-6; clone size: NA; CDR3 DNA: TGTGCCAGCAGCTTTCCGGGACGTATTTCAGGGGCCAACGTCCTGACTTTC; CDR3 protein: CASSFPGRISGANVLTF
V gene: TRBV12-3/TRBV12-4; D gene: NA; J gene: TRBJ1-1; clone size: many; CDR3 DNA: TGTGCCAGCAGCCCTCAGATGAACACTGAAGCTTTCTTT; CDR3 protein: CASSPQMNTEAFF
V gene: TRBV20-1; D gene: TRBD2; J gene: TRBJ2-7; clone size: few; CDR3 DNA: TGCAGTGCTAGCCCCTACTGGGCTAGCGGATTTTACGAGCAGTACTTC; CDR3 protein: CSASPYWASGFYEQYF
V gene: TRBV12-3/TRBV12-4; D gene: NA; J gene: TRBJ2-3; clone size: many; CDR3 DNA: TGTGCCAGCAGTGTGCGGCTCACAGATACGCAGTATTTT; CDR3 protein: CASSVRLTDTQYF
V gene: TRBV5-5; D gene: NA; J gene: TRBJ2-6; clone size: few; CDR3 DNA: TGTGCCAGCAGCCTGACTCTGGGCTCTGGGGCCAACGTCCTGACTTTC; CDR3 protein: CASSLTLGSGANVLTF
V gene: TRBV20-1; D gene: NA; J gene: TRBJ2-2; clone size: few; CDR3 DNA: TGCAGTGCCACCGGGACTTCGAACACCGGGGAGCTGTTTTTT; CDR3 protein: CSATGTSNTGELFF
V gene: TRBV7-7; D gene: NA; J gene: TRBJ1-1; clone size: few; CDR3 DNA: TGTGCCAGCACATCTCCGGAGGTGAACACTGAAGCTTTCTTT; CDR3 protein: CASTSPEVNTEAFF
V gene: TRBV5-1; D gene: NA; J gene: TRBJ1-2; clone size: NA; CDR3 DNA: TGCGCCAGCAGAAGGGATTCGGAAGGCTACACCTTC; CDR3 protein: CASRRDSEGYTF
V gene: TRBV6-2/TRBV6-3; D gene: NA; J gene: TRBJ2-7; clone size: NA; CDR3 DNA: TGTGCCAGCAGTTACTCGTCGCATAGCGGCCCCTCCGAGCAGTACTTC; CDR3 protein: CASSYSSHSGPSEQYF
V gene: TRBV19; D gene: TRBD1; J gene: TRBJ2-7; clone size: few; CDR3 DNA: TGTGCCAGTAGCCGGGACAGAACTTCCTACGAGCAGTACTTC; CDR3 protein: CASSRDRTSYEQYF
V gene: TRBV6-5; D gene: NA; J gene: TRBJ2-7; clone size: NA; CDR3 DNA: TGTGCCAGCAGTTACTCACAAGAGGGGCTCTACGAGCAGTACTTC; CDR3 protein: CASSYSQEGLYEQYF
V gene: TRBV15; D gene: NA; J gene: TRBJ1-5; clone size: few; CDR3 DNA: TGTGCCACCAGCAGAGAGGGTTATAGCAATCAGCCCCAGCATTTT; CDR3 protein: CATSREGYSNQPQHF
V gene: TRBV29-1; D gene: TRBD1; J gene: TRBJ2-1; clone size: once; CDR3 DNA: TGCAGCGTTCGTGAGGGACAGGGGACCTACAATGAGCAGTTCTTC; CDR3 protein: CSVREGQGTYNEQFF
V gene: TRBV24-1; D gene: TRBD1; J gene: TRBJ2-2; clone size: few; CDR3 DNA: TGTGCCACCAGTGATCCACAGGGGGCGCTTACCGGGGAGCTGTTTTTT; CDR3 protein: CATSDPQGALTGELFF
V gene: TRBV5-1; D gene: NA; J gene: TRBJ2-5; clone size: many; CDR3 DNA: TGCGCCAGCAGCTTGGGGAGGGGAGGAGAGACCCAGTACTTC; CDR3 protein: CASSLGRGGETQYF
V gene: TRBV5-6; D gene: TRBD2; J gene: TRBJ2-7; clone size: NA; CDR3 DNA: TGTGCCAGCAGCGGCTCCTGGCGGGAGGCCGACGAGCAGTACTTC; CDR3 protein: CASSGSWREADEQYF
V gene: TRBV6-5; D gene: TRBD1; J gene: TRBJ2-5; clone size: NA; CDR3 DNA: TGTGCCAGCAGTTCGGGACAGGGAAGGGGGCAAGAGACCCAGTACTTC; CDR3 protein: CASSSGQGRGQETQYF
V gene: TRBV3-1; D gene: NA; J gene: TRBJ2-7; clone size: NA; CDR3 DNA: TGTGCCAGCAGCCCCACTAGAGGGGATGGGGACTACGAGCAGTACTTC; CDR3 protein: CASSPTRGDGDYEQYF
V gene: TRBV4-3; D gene: NA; J gene: TRBJ2-1; clone size: NA; CDR3 DNA: TGCGCCAGCAGCCAAGATATGCCAGGGGAGGGCAATGAGCAGTTCTTC; CDR3 protein: CASSQDMPGEGNEQFF
V gene: TRBV15; D gene: TRBD1; J gene: TRBJ2-7; clone size: NA; CDR3 DNA: TGTGCCACCAGCAGAGATAGGGACAGGGCCTACGAGCAGTACTTC; CDR3 protein: CATSRDRDRAYEQYF
V gene: TRBV20-1; D gene: NA; J gene: TRBJ2-7; clone size: NA; CDR3 DNA: TGCAGTGCTAGTGGGCCCACAGGGAGCGAGCAGTACTTC; CDR3 protein: CSASGPTGSEQYF
V gene: TRBV5-1; D gene: NA; J gene: TRBJ2-1; clone size: NA; CDR3 DNA: TGCGCCAGCAGCTTTCAGGGGCCTTCGCGGTGGAGCTCCTACAATGAGCAGTTCTTC; CDR3 protein: CASSFQGPSRWSSYNEQFF
V gene: TRBV6-5; D gene: NA; J gene: TRBJ2-1; clone size: NA; CDR3 DNA: TGTGCCAGCAGTGTCGCCGGGACCAAGCAGTTCTTC; CDR3 protein: CASSVAGTKQFF
V gene: TRBV11-2; D gene: TRBD2; J gene: TRBJ2-3; clone size: NA; CDR3 DNA: TGTGCCAGCAGACTTAGCGGGCACCAGAGAGATACGCAGTATTTT; CDR3 protein: CASRLSGHQRDTQYF
V gene: TRBV12-3/TRBV12-4; D gene: NA; J gene: TRBJ1-1; clone size: NA; CDR3 DNA: TGTGCCAGCAGTTTGCTACAGGCCGGGGCTGAAGCTTTCTTT; CDR3 protein: CASSLLQAGAEAFF
V gene: TRBV27; D gene: NA; J gene: TRBJ1-5; clone size: few; CDR3 DNA: TGTGCCAGCAGTTTCCGCCGTAATCAGCCCCAGCATTTT; CDR3 protein: CASSFRRNQPQHF
V gene: TRBV20-1; D gene: TRBD2; J gene: TRBJ2-3; clone size: NA; CDR3 DNA: TGCAGTGCTCCCTATCCTAGCGGGAGATGGACAGATACGCAGTATTTT; CDR3 protein: CSAPYPSGRWTDTQYF
V gene: TRBV7-9; D gene: NA; J gene: TRBJ2-5; clone size: few; CDR3 DNA: TGTGCCAGCAGAGCCAGGGAGTCCCAAGAGACCCAGTACTTC; CDR3 protein: CASRARESQETQYF
V gene: TRBV4-2; D gene: NA; J gene: TRBJ2-2; clone size: NA; CDR3 DNA: TGTGCCAGCAGCCCTAGGACCAGGAACACCGGGGAGCTGTTTTTT; CDR3 protein: CASSPRTRNTGELFF
V gene: TRBV20-1; D gene: TRBD2; J gene: TRBJ2-1; clone size: NA; CDR3 DNA: TGCTGTGCTAGAGGGGGACTAGCGGGGGAAGCCTACAATGAGCAGTTCTTC; CDR3 protein: CCARGGLAGEAYNEQFF
V gene: TRBV7-9; D gene: NA; J gene: TRBJ2-1; clone size: few; CDR3 DNA: TGTGCCAGCAGCTTAGACCCTCCTGTTCGTGGTGAGCAGTTCTTC; CDR3 protein: CASSLDPPVRGEQFF
V gene: TRBV20-1; D gene: NA; J gene: TRBJ1-3; clone size: NA; CDR3 DNA: TGCAGTGCTAGGGGGGGAGCCGGAAACACCATATATTTT; CDR3 protein: CSARGGAGNTIYF
V gene: TRBV11-2; D gene: NA; J gene: TRBJ2-7; clone size: few; CDR3 DNA: TGTGCCAGCAGCTTAGAATGGGTCAGCAACGAGCAGTACTTC; CDR3 protein: CASSLEWVSNEQYF
V gene: TRBV11-1; D gene: NA; J gene: TRBJ2-7; clone size: NA; CDR3 DNA: TGTGCCAGCAGCTTAGCCCCGATCGGCCCAGAATCGATTCCCTACGAGCAGTACTTC; CDR3 protein: CASSLAPIGPESIPYEQYF
V gene: TRBV7-6; D gene: NA; J gene: TRBJ2-3; clone size: many; CDR3 DNA: TGTGCCAGCAGCTTAAGTTCGACAGATACGCAGTATTTT; CDR3 protein: CASSLSSTDTQYF